Here is one T cell receptor beta chain with its context. Its antigen is currently unknown. CDR1 and CDR2 from the germline V gene are MGHRA and YSYEKL. CDR3 length equals 17 residues. Deletions cut 4 bases from V and 4 bases from J, with 22 bases between. The data were obtained in a study of T cell clonotyping in hematopoietic cell transplantation. Overall study: Recipients' pretransplant samples followed cytoreduction. Study-level points and caveats: Broader posttransplant TCR repertoire diversity was predicted by graft donor and pretransplant recipient Inverse Simpson Index values.

The data were produced by immunoSEQ multiplex PCR, yet TCRdb's version contains in-frame clones alone and is incomplete. This table has 46,000 or so clones, about nine tenths appearing once. The time point denotes: recipient sample about 28 days before transplant, after cytoreduction. Recipients were bled about 28 days pretransplant and at posttransplant days 30, 100, 180. The clonotype was recovered from a man aged 55 to 69 with biphenotypic leukemia. Some clones in this sample may be carry-over from other donors' samples. V and J are TRBV4-1 and TRBJ1-2, with D possibly matching TRBD1 (5 bases). This specimen consisted of peripheral blood mononuclear cells, obtained before stem cell transplant. The CDR3: CASSLTETGLSFYGYTF. The CDR3 nucleotides read TGCGCCAGCAGCCTTACCGAAACAGGTCTATCTTTCTATGGCTACACCTTC.